These 29 T cell receptor beta chains were sequenced from one sample in a study of blood T cell repertoires in COVID-19. Libraries were prepared by immunoSEQ multiplex PCR; TCRdb keeps only in-frame clonotypes and omits some of them. The sample has 300,000 to 400,000 clones; approximately 86% are singletons. The material sequenced was peripheral blood. The receptor source for this set is a man younger than 40 with COVID-19, enrolled during active disease.

This chain uses TRBV4-2 with TRBJ2-2, with 8 bases matching TRBD1. CDR1 is LGHNA, CDR2 YNFKEQ, per germline. The trim removed 4 bases at V and 3 bases at J, leaving 10 bases unmatched. This CDR3 contains 17 residues. This CDR3 is CASSPHRTGWDTGELFF. For the CDR3, the DNA is TGTGCCAGCAGCCCCCATCGGACAGGGTGGGACACCGGGGAGCTGTTTTTT.

The gene calls are TRBV6-2 or TRBV6-3 and TRBJ2-2; TRBD1 aligns across 10 bases. J lost 0 bases, V lost 4 bases, and 8 bases had no gene match. CDR1 and CDR2 from the germline V gene are MNHEY and SVGEGT. This CDR3 contains 18 residues. The CDR3, as DNA: TGTGCCAGCAGTTTCGTGACAGGGGGCGATTCGAACACCGGGGAGCTGTTTTTT. Translation: CASSFVTGGDSNTGELFF.

This clone has a handful of counts. The chain couples TRBV28 to TRBJ2-7; D gene ambiguous. In germline, CDR1 is MDHEN, CDR2 SYDVKM. The CDR3 has 11 amino acids. V was shortened by 4 bases and J by 3 bases, with 4 bases between the two germline ends. The CDR3 protein is CASSWLYEQYF. The CDR3 DNA is TGTGCCAGCAGTTGGCTCTACGAGCAGTACTTC.

This sequence joins TRBV30 and TRBJ1-6; 7 bases are shared with TRBD1. Germline V gene data show CDR1 as GTSNPN and CDR2 as SVGIG (reference sequence). V dropped 1 base and J dropped 2; count of bases not matched to a gene: 5. CDR3 length equals 16 residues. This CDR3 is CAWSAQQGTYNSPLHF. The CDR3 DNA reads TGTGCCTGGAGTGCCCAACAGGGGACCTATAATTCACCCCTCCACTTT.

The rearrangement uses TRBV4-2 and TRBJ2-4; 9 bases are a match to TRBD1. The junction had 11 bases not matched to a gene; V was cut back by 4 bases and J by 1 base. The CDR3 is 18 amino acids. CDR1 is LGHNA and CDR2 is YNFKEQ in the germline V gene. The DNA of the CDR3 is TGTGCCAGCAGCCTGCCTCGGGACAGGGAGGCCGCCAAAAACATTCAGTACTTC. Encoded protein: CASSLPRDREAAKNIQYF.

The chain employs TRBV6-6 and TRBJ2-7; tentatively, D is TRBD2 (6 bases). Germline-derived CDR1 and CDR2 are MNHNY and SVGAGI (reference sequence). This CDR3 has 13 residues. CDR3 DNA: TGTGGGGCCGGGGGAGCCGCCTCCTACGAGCAGTACTTC. Translated: CGAGGAASYEQYF.

The gene calls are TRBV24-1 and TRBJ2-2, with TRBD1 matching 12 bases. Germline trimming cut 2 bases from V and 6 bases from J; bases unmatched to any gene: 3. In germline, CDR1 is KGHDR, CDR2 SFDVKD. CDR3 length: 16 amino acids. The CDR3: CATSDYWDRGPGELFF. As DNA, the CDR3 is TGTGCCACCAGTGATTACTGGGACAGGGGGCCCGGGGAGCTGTTTTTT.

This chain joins TRBV28 and TRBJ1-1, with TRBD1 as a possible D gene (6 bases). The V and J ends lost 4 bases and 7 bases respectively, with 10 bases between them. There are 12 residues in the CDR3. Germline V lookup: CDR1 MDHEN, CDR2 SYDVKM. The CDR3 loop is CASSSQGYEAFF. For the CDR3, the DNA is TGTGCCAGCAGTTCACAGGGATATGAAGCTTTCTTT. Full variable domain (missing parts from reference TRBV28 and TRBJ1-1): DVKVTQSSRYLVKRTGEKVFLECVQDMDHENMFWYRQDPGLGLRLIYFSYDVKMKEKGDIPEGYSVSREKKERFSLILESASTNQTSMYLCASSSQGYEAFFGQGTRLTVV.

The genes are TRBV5-1 and TRBJ1-4; 7 bases are a match to TRBD1. Germline V gene data show CDR1 as SGHRS and CDR2 as YFSETQ. V gave up 4 bases and J gave up 0 bases; unmatched junction bases: 3. The CDR3 consists of 15 residues. The CDR3 protein is CASSRGTATNEKLFF. CDR3 nucleotide sequence: TGCGCCAGCAGCAGGGGGACAGCAACTAATGAAAAACTGTTTTTT.

The chain recombines TRBV7-9 with TRBJ2-4; 9 bases fit TRBD2. The germline V gene encodes CDR1 SEHNR and CDR2 FQNEAQ (reference sequence). The J segment lost 13 bases and the V segment lost 5 bases, leaving 21 bases of the junction unmatched. The CDR3 has 17 amino acids. Here the CDR3 reads CASSLNLAGDERGRQYF. The CDR3 bases are TGTGCCAGCAGCCTAAATTTAGCGGGAGACGAAAGAGGCAGACAGTACTTC. The full variable domain, its missing parts supplied by reference TRBV7-9 and TRBJ2-4, is DTGVSQNPRHKITKRGQNVTFRCDPISEHNRLYWYRQTLGQGPEFLTYFQNEAQLEKSRLLSDRFSAERPKGSFSTLEIQRTEQGDSAMYLCASSLNLAGDERGRQYFGAGTRLSVL.

The rearrangement joins TRBV15 to TRBJ1-5; a possible D gene is TRBD1 (5 bases). The germline V gene has CDR1 LNHNV and CDR2 YYDKDF (reference sequence). The CDR3 length is 13 residues. V lost 2 bases to trimming and J lost 5 bases, with 7 bases between them. DNA of the CDR3: TGTGCCACCAGCAGACCGGGGGATCAGCCCCAGCATTTT. This translates into CATSRPGDQPQHF.

The chain employs TRBV24-1 and TRBJ2-1; TRBD2 aligns across 10 bases. J gave up 4 bases and V 2 bases, and 4 bases lay outside the gene matches. The germline V gene encodes CDR1 KGHDR and CDR2 SFDVKD. CDR3 length equals 16 residues. The CDR3 nucleotides read TGTGCCACCAGTGATTGGAGCGGGAGGGATTACAATGAGCAGTTCTTC. It encodes CATSDWSGRDYNEQFF.

The genes are TRBV7-2 and TRBJ2-1; 7 nucleotides align to TRBD2. The CDR3 loop spans 15 amino acids. The J segment lost 2 bases and the V segment lost 1 base, leaving 2 bases of the junction unmatched. CDR1 is SGHTA, CDR2 FQGNSA, per germline. The CDR3 DNA is TGTGCCAGCAGCTTAGGGCGGGAGACCTACAATGAGCAGTTCTTC. This sequence encodes CASSLGRETYNEQFF.

The chain links TRBV27 to TRBJ2-2; 7 bases line up with TRBD1. CDR3 length: 20 residues. The junction had 21 bases not matched to a gene; V was cut back by 6 bases and J by 2 bases. Germline-derived CDR1 and CDR2 are MNHEY and SMNVEV (reference sequence). CDR3 residues: CASRQDSLRTGWDNTGELFF. The CDR3 nucleotides read TGTGCCAGCAGACAAGATAGCCTAAGGACAGGATGGGACAACACCGGGGAGCTGTTTTTT.

This clone was detected once. The chain carries TRBV3-1 (or the pseudogene TRBV3-2) and TRBJ2-1; 10 nucleotides match TRBD1. This CDR3 is built from 21 residues. V dropped 0 bases and J dropped 6; count of bases not matched to a gene: 20. From germline, CDR1 is LGHDT and CDR2 YNNKEL (reference sequence). CDR3 sequence: CASSQERDLEEGQGVVNEQFF. Written as DNA, the CDR3 is TGTGCCAGCAGCCAAGAACGGGACCTAGAGGAAGGACAGGGGGTTGTCAATGAGCAGTTCTTC.

The rearrangement joins TRBV6-5 to TRBJ1-1, with D tentatively TRBD1 (5 bases). Trimming took 2 bases from V and 5 from J, leaving 9 bases between them. The length of the CDR3 is 13 residues. CDR1 and CDR2 from the germline V gene are MNHEY and SVGAGI. This CDR3 reads CASSYAEGTEAFF. The DNA of the CDR3 is TGTGCCAGCAGTTACGCGGAGGGGACTGAAGCTTTCTTT.

J is TRBJ1-4 and V is TRBV7-9; 8 bases line up with TRBD1. The CDR3 contains 15 residues. In germline, CDR1 is SEHNR, CDR2 FQNEAQ (reference sequence). V shed 5 bases and J 3 bases; nucleotides not matched to a gene: 5. The CDR3 protein is CASSTGQGPNEKLFF. In DNA, the CDR3 is TGTGCCAGCAGCACCGGACAGGGCCCTAATGAAAAACTGTTTTTT.

The CDR3 DNA follows: TGTGCCAGCAGTTTCAAGGGGGGGGACACCGGGGAGCTGTTTTTT. Residues: CASSFKGGDTGELFF. J is TRBJ2-2 and V is TRBV6-2 or TRBV6-3, with a possible D match to TRBD2 (7 bases). This CDR3 region has 15 residues. CDR1 and CDR2 from the germline V gene are MNHEY and SVGEGT. V shed 4 bases and J shed 3 bases, with 12 bases lying between them.

This rearrangement joins TRBV3-1 (or the pseudogene TRBV3-2) to TRBJ2-5; 11 bases match TRBD1. The CDR3 is 13 residues long. Looked up from germline, CDR1 is LGHDT and CDR2 is YNNKEL (reference sequence). The V and J ends lost 6 bases and 4 bases, in that order; junction bases with no gene match: 1. The CDR3, as DNA: TGTGCCAGCAGGGGGACAGGGGGAGAGACCCAGTACTTC. This gives the protein CASRGTGGETQYF.

The V gene is TRBV5-6, the J gene TRBJ2-1; 11 bases match TRBD2. The CDR3 covers 16 residues. The germline gives CDR1 SGHDT, CDR2 YYEEEE. Losses at the gene ends were 0 bases for V and 8 bases for J; bases not matched to a gene: 7. CDR3 in amino acids: CASSLATSGSRDEQFF. As DNA, the CDR3 is TGTGCCAGCAGCTTGGCCACTAGCGGGAGTCGCGATGAGCAGTTCTTC.

The table lists this clone with a count of one. J is TRBJ2-7 and V is TRBV6-5; TRBD1 might be the D (6 bases). V shed 2 bases and J shed 4 bases, with 12 bases lying between them. The V gene's germline CDR1 is MNHEY and CDR2 SVGAGI. The CDR3 contains 14 residues. CDR3 nucleotides: TGTGCCAGCAGTTACGGAGAACAGGGATACGAGCAGTACTTC. It encodes CASSYGEQGYEQYF.

This chain uses TRBV5-6 with TRBJ2-7; 10 positions match TRBD1. The CDR3 runs to 17 residues. The J segment lost 5 bases and the V segment lost 0 bases, leaving 11 bases of the junction unmatched. Germline V gene data show CDR1 as SGHDT and CDR2 as YYEEEE. The CDR3, as DNA: TGTGCCAGCAGCTTGGCGACAGGGGGCTCTCCCCCCCACGAGCAGTACTTC. This translates into CASSLATGGSPPHEQYF.

This clone was picked up one time. Written as DNA, the CDR3 is TGTGCCAGCAGTTTTAGACTAGCGGGTGCGAACGAGCAGTACTTC. Protein: CASSFRLAGANEQYF. This chain links TRBV6-5 with TRBJ2-7, with 10 bases matching TRBD2. This CDR3 is 15 amino acids long. The junction had 8 bases not matched to a gene; V was cut back by 4 bases and J by 5 bases. Germline V gene sequence: CDR1 MNHEY, CDR2 SVGAGI.

The V call is TRBV3-1 (or the pseudogene TRBV3-2), the J call TRBJ2-1; D not certain. CDR3 size: 11 residues. CDR1 is LGHDT, CDR2 YNNKEL, per germline (reference sequence). V was shortened by 7 bases and J by 5 bases, with 6 bases between the two germline ends. CDR3 nucleotides: TGTGCCAGCACCCTAGACAATGAGCAGTTCTTC. Its protein is CASTLDNEQFF.

The gene calls are TRBV4-1 and TRBJ2-1, with a weak D call TRBD2 (6 bases). CDR1 is MGHRA and CDR2 is YSYEKL in the germline V gene. Trimming stripped 2 bases from V and 7 bases from J, with 9 bases between. The CDR3 covers 13 residues. CDR3 coding DNA: TGCGCCAGCAGCCAACTACGGGGGAATGAGCAGTTCTTC. Translating gives CASSQLRGNEQFF.

This clone appeared a single time. The chain couples TRBV15 to TRBJ2-3; no clear D. Germline lookup yields CDR1 LNHNV and CDR2 YYDKDF (reference sequence). This CDR3 spans 14 amino acids. V was trimmed by 2 bases and J by 6 bases, leaving 12 bases between them. The CDR3 nucleotides read TGTGCCACCAGCAGATGGAGAGAGTCTGATACGCAGTATTTT. Residues: CATSRWRESDTQYF.

The rearrangement links TRBV28 to TRBJ1-1, with TRBD1 identical over 7 bases. The junction had 3 bases not matched to a gene; V was cut back by 4 bases and J by 4 bases. Germline V lookup: CDR1 MDHEN, CDR2 SYDVKM. CDR3 length: 13 amino acids. DNA of the CDR3: TGTGCCAGCAGTTCCTACAGGGGCACTGAAGCTTTCTTT. Protein: CASSSYRGTEAFF.

Here the CDR3 reads CASSLVAGKDDYGYTF. The CDR3 DNA is TGTGCCAGCAGTTTAGTTGCAGGGAAGGACGACTATGGCTACACCTTC. This chain connects TRBV27 to TRBJ1-2, with D possibly TRBD1 on 5 matching bases. The CDR3 length is 16 residues. Per the germline V gene, CDR1 is MNHEY and CDR2 is SMNVEV (reference sequence). Trimming cost V 2 bases and J 3 bases, with 16 bases left between them.

CDR3 in DNA: TGTGCCAGCAGCCTGGGAGGGCTAGTAACCAATGAGCAGTTCTTC. Translating gives CASSLGGLVTNEQFF. The gene calls are TRBV3-1 (or the pseudogene TRBV3-2) and TRBJ2-1, with 7 bases matching TRBD2. The V gene's germline CDR1 is LGHDT and CDR2 YNNKEL (reference sequence). The CDR3 runs to 15 residues. V trimming: 4 bases; J trimming: 6 bases; junction bases outside the gene matches: 9.